Listed here are 30 T cell receptor beta chains from one sample, sequenced in a study of technical replicates of blood from several donors. Assay used: immunoSEQ multiplex PCR; TCRdb lists only in-frame clones, some missing. This table has tens of thousands of clones, 85% to 95% appearing once. Material: T cells isolated from PBMCs. The receptors originated from a human donor in good health.

The rearrangement uses TRBV4-1 and TRBJ2-2, with D perhaps TRBD2 (5 bases). The ends were cut back, 1 base at V and 6 bases at J, with 18 bases in the middle. Germline V gene lookup returns CDR1 MGHRA and CDR2 YSYEKL. This CDR3 has 17 residues. The CDR3 region has the DNA TGCGCCAGCAGCCAAGTCGTTGCGGGTCAGAGGGCCGGGGAGCTGTTTTTT. It translates to CASSQVVAGQRAGELFF.

The chain is built from TRBV19 and TRBJ2-7; D not certain. CDR1 and CDR2 (germline): LNHDA, SQIVND (reference sequence). Trimming removed 0 bases at V and 2 bases at J, with 11 bases between. The CDR3 has 15 residues. CDR3 bases: TGTGCCAGTAGTATAGAGGGCAGGCCAACCTACGAGCAGTACTTC. Encoded protein: CASSIEGRPTYEQYF.

DNA of the CDR3: TGTGCCAGCAGCTTAAGTGGGACAGGGGATAATCAGCAGTACTTC. Amino acids: CASSLSGTGDNQQYF. The rearrangement uses TRBV7-9 and TRBJ2-7, with 10 bases aligning to TRBD1. The CDR3 has 15 residues. After removal of 2 bases from V and 8 bases from J, the junction contained 9 bases not matched to a gene. CDR1 is SEHNR, CDR2 FQNEAQ, per germline (reference sequence).

The chain has TRBV19 and TRBJ2-7, with 8 nucleotides matching TRBD1. This CDR3 spans 14 amino acids. Germline assignment: CDR1 LNHDA and CDR2 SQIVND (reference sequence). The J segment lost 0 bases and the V segment lost 4 bases, leaving 2 bases of the junction unmatched. The CDR3 reads CASSRGQASYEQYF. The CDR3 DNA sequence: TGTGCCAGTAGTAGGGGACAGGCCTCCTACGAGCAGTACTTC.

This chain uses TRBV11-2 with TRBJ2-1, with D unresolved. The CDR3 has 13 residues. V lost 1 base and J lost 1, with 2 bases in between. The germline CDR1 and CDR2 sequences are SGHAT and FQNNGV. CDR3 amino acids: CASSLASYNEQFF. DNA of the CDR3: TGTGCCAGCAGCTTAGCGTCCTACAATGAGCAGTTCTTC.

This rearrangement joins TRBV11-2 to TRBJ2-5; 7 bases fit TRBD1. The CDR3 has 13 amino acids. V trimming: 4 bases; J trimming: 2 bases; junction bases outside the gene matches: 1. In germline, CDR1 is SGHAT, CDR2 FQNNGV. As DNA, the CDR3 is TGTGCCAGCAGCTCGGGACAGCAAGAGACCCAGTACTTC. Residues: CASSSGQQETQYF. Full variable domain (missing parts from reference TRBV11-2 and TRBJ2-5): EAGVAQSPRYKIIEKRQSVAFWCNPISGHATLYWYQQILGQGPKLLIQFQNNGVVDDSQLPKDRFSAERLKGVDSTLKIQPAKLEDSAVYLCASSSGQQETQYFGPGTRLLVL.

This clone was recorded only once. The chain combines TRBV27 with TRBJ2-7; D uncertain. V was pared by 6 bases and J by 1 base, with 13 bases between. This CDR3 region has 14 residues. The germline gives CDR1 MNHEY, CDR2 SMNVEV (reference sequence). The CDR3 region has the DNA TGTGCCAGCAGCTCCCAGGTTAGTTCCTACGAGCAGTACTTC. Translated, it gives CASSSQVSSYEQYF.

The chain uses TRBV29-1 and TRBJ1-5; possible D gene TRBD1, 6 bases. This CDR3 is built from 14 residues. The V gene lost 5 bases and the J gene lost 3 bases, with 14 bases spanning the gap. Germline V lookup: CDR1 SQVTM, CDR2 ANQGSEA. The CDR3 protein is CSVSSDSDNQPQHF. The CDR3 DNA is TGCAGCGTTTCCTCGGACAGTGACAATCAGCCCCAGCATTTT. Combining the CDR3 with reference TRBV29-1 and TRBJ1-5 gives the whole variable domain SAVISQKPSRDICQRGTSLTIQCQVDSQVTMMFWYRQQPGQSLTLIATANQGSEATYESGFVIDKFPISRPNLTFSTLTVSNMSPEDSSIYLCSVSSDSDNQPQHFGDGTRLSIL.

This clone showed up just a few times. V gene TRBV30 combines with J gene TRBJ1-1; D unresolved. V was cut by 3 bases and J by 1 base, with 9 bases left in between. The germline V gene has CDR1 GTSNPN and CDR2 SVGIG (reference sequence). The CDR3 covers 13 residues. The CDR3 region has the DNA TGTGCCTGGAGCGAGGTACGGAACACTGAAGCTTTCTTT. This encodes CAWSEVRNTEAFF.

This clone was detected only once. The gene calls are TRBV4-2 and TRBJ1-1; possible D gene TRBD1, 6 bases. The germline gives CDR1 LGHNA, CDR2 YNFKEQ. This CDR3 has 16 residues. V gave up 0 bases and J gave up 2 bases, with 13 bases separating them. CDR3 region: CASSQEAGDLNTEAFF. Here the CDR3 DNA reads TGTGCCAGCAGCCAAGAAGCAGGGGACCTCAACACTGAAGCTTTCTTT.

The chain couples TRBV28 to TRBJ1-4; 7 nucleotides align to TRBD1. V lost 8 bases and J lost 3; bases outside the gene matches: 3. The germline V gene has CDR1 MDHEN and CDR2 SYDVKM. The CDR3 extends over 13 amino acids. The CDR3 here is CASLDRANEKLFF. CDR3 DNA sequence: TGTGCCAGCCTAGACAGGGCTAATGAAAAACTGTTTTTT.

The CDR3 here is CASSTLGGQETQYF. The DNA of the CDR3 is TGCGCCAGCAGCACCTTGGGGGGGCAAGAGACCCAGTACTTC. V usage is TRBV5-1 and J usage is TRBJ2-5; the match to TRBD2 covers 7 bases. This CDR3 is built from 14 residues. CDR1 is SGHRS, CDR2 YFSETQ, per germline. V lost 4 bases, J lost 2 bases, and 5 bases stayed unmatched.

The chain combines TRBV18 with TRBJ2-7, with 8 bases that match TRBD1. The CDR3 loop spans 16 amino acids. From germline, CDR1 is KGHSH and CDR2 LQKENI. Trimming took 4 bases from V and 1 from J; bases not matched to a gene: 9. This CDR3 reads CASSHPDRAGSYEQYF. DNA for the CDR3: TGTGCCAGCTCACACCCGGACAGGGCAGGATCCTACGAGCAGTACTTC.

This clone was recorded once. The chain carries TRBV29-1 and TRBJ1-1; D ambiguous. The CDR3 is 11 amino acids. CDR1 SQVTM and CDR2 ANQGSEA come from the germline V gene. Trimming took 7 bases from V and 3 from J, leaving 9 bases between them. The DNA of the CDR3 is TGCAGCGCAGGAAGCTACACTGAAGCTTTCTTT. Amino acids: CSAGSYTEAFF.

The chain couples TRBV28 to TRBJ2-3, with TRBD2 matching over 9 bases. With V trimmed by 2 bases and J by 6 bases, 15 bases remained unmatched. Germline assignment: CDR1 MDHEN and CDR2 SYDVKM. This CDR3 contains 18 residues. The CDR3 spells CASSLKLLEREARDTQYF. The CDR3 DNA is TGTGCCAGCAGTTTAAAACTGCTTGAGCGGGAGGCCCGGGATACGCAGTATTTT.

This clone was seen a handful of times. The CDR3 spells CASSYSGPPLHF. In DNA form, the CDR3 reads TGTGCCAGCAGTTACTCCGGTCCACCCCTCCACTTT. The chain couples TRBV6-5 to TRBJ1-6; D is uncertain. The V gene lost 0 bases and the J gene lost 11 bases, with 5 bases spanning the gap. Germline CDR1 MNHEY, CDR2 SVGAGI. CDR3 length equals 12 residues.

The gene calls are TRBV9 and TRBJ2-3, with TRBD1 identical over 9 bases. The CDR3 totals 15 residues. Germline CDR1 and CDR2: SGDLS and YYNGEE. V lost 0 bases, J lost 5 bases, and 4 bases stayed unmatched. CDR3 nucleotide sequence: TGTGCCAGCAGCGTAGGTGGACAGGGGCGAGATACGCAGTATTTT. Translated, it gives CASSVGGQGRDTQYF.

This rearrangement joins TRBV9 to TRBJ2-5; D might be TRBD2 (6 bases). The CDR3 contains 15 residues. With 5 bases removed from V and 4 bases from J, the gap between germline ends came to 18 bases. Germline CDR1 reads SGDLS; CDR2 reads YYNGEE. CDR3 sequence (DNA): TGTGCCAGCAGGCAGACCGGGGGTGTTGGAGAGACCCAGTACTTC. Translation: CASRQTGGVGETQYF.

V and J are TRBV14 and TRBJ2-7, with TRBD1 matching 9 bases. V shed 4 bases, J shed 3 bases, and the junction held 10 bases outside the gene matches. The CDR3 spans 16 residues. In germline, CDR1 is SGHDN, CDR2 FVKESK. CDR3 sequence: CASSPKDRGSYYEQYF. The CDR3 DNA reads as TGTGCCAGCAGCCCTAAGGACAGGGGATCTTACTACGAGCAGTACTTC.

This sequence joins TRBV5-1 and TRBJ2-1; TRBD2 matches 9 bases. V shed 4 bases, J shed 1 base, and the junction held 6 bases outside the gene matches. In germline, CDR1 is SGHRS, CDR2 YFSETQ. The CDR3 is made up of 16 amino acids. For the CDR3, the DNA is TGCGCCAGCAGCATCCTACTAGCGGGTTCCTACAATGAGCAGTTCTTC. It translates to CASSILLAGSYNEQFF.

The V call is TRBV18, the J call TRBJ1-5; tentatively, D is TRBD1 (5 bases). With 6 bases removed from V and 0 bases from J, the gap between germline ends came to 15 bases. The CDR3 length is 16 residues. Germline-derived CDR1 and CDR2 are KGHSH and LQKENI. The CDR3 DNA follows: TGTGCCAGCTCCCTATCCACAGGCAATAGCAATCAGCCCCAGCATTTT. This gives the protein CASSLSTGNSNQPQHF.

The DNA for the CDR3 is TGTGCCAGCAGCCCCGGGGGGAACACTGAAGCTTTCTTT. Its translation: CASSPGGNTEAFF. V usage is TRBV6-5 and J usage is TRBJ1-1, with D tentatively TRBD1 (5 bases). The CDR3 length is 13 residues. The germline V gene has CDR1 MNHEY and CDR2 SVGAGI. Trimming removed 6 bases from V and 1 base from J, with 9 bases in between.

V gene TRBV6-5 combines with J gene TRBJ1-3; 10 bases line up with TRBD1. Germline lookup yields CDR1 MNHEY and CDR2 SVGAGI. The CDR3 length is 15 residues. V trimming: 6 bases; J trimming: 4 bases; junction bases outside the gene matches: 6. The CDR3 DNA reads as TGTGCCAGCAGAGACAGGGGGCGCACGGGAAACACCATATATTTT. It yields the protein CASRDRGRTGNTIYF.

This chain connects TRBV6-5 to TRBJ1-4, with 7 positions matching TRBD1. CDR1 is MNHEY and CDR2 is SVGAGI in the germline V gene. The CDR3 contains 16 residues. Trimming took 2 bases from V and 8 from J; bases not matched to a gene: 11. CDR3 DNA: TGTGCCAGCAGTTACGACGTGGAGGGGGCTCTGGAAAAACTGTTTTTT. It yields the protein CASSYDVEGALEKLFF.

The V gene is TRBV28, the J gene TRBJ1-4; 9 nucleotides agree with TRBD1. V was clipped by 2 bases and J by 8 bases; unmatched bases: 3. The CDR3 runs to 14 residues. Per germline, CDR1 MDHEN and CDR2 SYDVKM. CDR3 in amino acids: CASSLDRGEEKLFF. The CDR3 coding sequence is TGTGCCAGCAGTTTAGACAGGGGGGAAGAAAAACTGTTTTTT.

The J gene is TRBJ2-2, the V gene TRBV18, with a weak D call TRBD2 (6 bases). Germline lookup yields CDR1 KGHSH and CDR2 LQKENI. V dropped 2 bases and J dropped 3 bases, with 16 bases sitting between them. This CDR3 has 17 amino acids. CDR3 DNA: TGTGCCAGCTCACCATTTAGGAGGGAATCGGACACCGGGGAGCTGTTTTTT. Translated: CASSPFRRESDTGELFF.

The rearrangement uses TRBV19 and TRBJ2-1; 7 nucleotides match TRBD1. Germline V gene sequence: CDR1 LNHDA, CDR2 SQIVND (reference sequence). This CDR3 region has 13 residues. V was clipped by 5 bases and J by 4 bases; unmatched bases: 2. The CDR3 nucleotides read TGTGCCAGTAGTTACAGGGGTTACAATGAGCAGTTCTTC. The encoded protein is CASSYRGYNEQFF.

This clone has only one observation. J is TRBJ1-1 and V is TRBV19; no reliable D call. Trimming left V 5 bases short and J 1 base short, with 5 bases between. Germline CDR1 LNHDA, CDR2 SQIVND (reference sequence). The CDR3 has 12 residues. The CDR3 DNA is TGTGCCAGTAGTTATAAGAACACTGAAGCTTTCTTT. Its translation: CASSYKNTEAFF.

This chain uses TRBV14 with TRBJ2-7; tentatively, D is TRBD1 (6 bases). This CDR3 is 13 amino acids long. CDR1 and CDR2 (germline): SGHDN, FVKESK. V was clipped by 8 bases and J by 4 bases, with 15 bases between them. The CDR3 reads CASSGAESYEQYF. CDR3 in DNA: TGTGCCAGCTCAGGGGCCGAATCGTACGAGCAGTACTTC.

The rearrangement uses TRBV30 and TRBJ2-1; D might be TRBD2 (6 bases). CDR3 length: 13 residues. Trimming removed 3 bases at V and 2 bases at J, with 8 bases between. Germline assignment: CDR1 GTSNPN and CDR2 SVGIG (reference sequence). CDR3 sequence (DNA): TGTGCCTGGAGCCCGGGGGCCTACAATGAGCAGTTCTTC. Its protein product is CAWSPGAYNEQFF.